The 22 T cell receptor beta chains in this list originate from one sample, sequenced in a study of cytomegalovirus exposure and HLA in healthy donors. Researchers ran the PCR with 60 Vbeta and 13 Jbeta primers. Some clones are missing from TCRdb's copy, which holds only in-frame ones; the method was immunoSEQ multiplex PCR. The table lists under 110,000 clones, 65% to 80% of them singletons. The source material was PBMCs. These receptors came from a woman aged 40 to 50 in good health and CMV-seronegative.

The CDR3 loop is CASSKGGGDLFGKQFF. The CDR3, as DNA: TGTGCCAGCAGCAAAGGTGGGGGGGATCTATTTGGTAAGCAGTTCTTC. V usage is TRBV21-1 and J usage is TRBJ2-1; TRBD2, the D gene given by the table, was not confirmed from the DNA. TRBV21-1 is marked as a pseudogene. The CDR3 loop spans 16 amino acids.

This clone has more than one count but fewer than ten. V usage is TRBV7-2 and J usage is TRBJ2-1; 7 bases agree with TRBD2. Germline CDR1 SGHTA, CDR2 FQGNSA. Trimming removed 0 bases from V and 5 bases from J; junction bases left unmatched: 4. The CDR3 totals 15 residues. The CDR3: CASSLASGANNEQFF. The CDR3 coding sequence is TGTGCCAGCAGCTTAGCGAGCGGGGCGAACAATGAGCAGTTCTTC.

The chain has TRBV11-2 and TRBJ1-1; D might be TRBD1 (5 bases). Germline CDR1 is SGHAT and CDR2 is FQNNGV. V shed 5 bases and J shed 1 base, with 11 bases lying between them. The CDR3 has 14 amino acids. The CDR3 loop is CASSTPGPNTEAFF. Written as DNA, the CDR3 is TGTGCCAGCAGCACCCCAGGGCCGAACACTGAAGCTTTCTTT.

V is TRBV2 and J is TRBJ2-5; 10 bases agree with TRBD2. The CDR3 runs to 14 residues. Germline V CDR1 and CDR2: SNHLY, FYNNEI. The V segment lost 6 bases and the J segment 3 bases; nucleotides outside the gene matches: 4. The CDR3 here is CASSPGLAEETQYF. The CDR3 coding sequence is TGTGCCAGCAGCCCAGGACTAGCGGAAGAGACCCAGTACTTC.

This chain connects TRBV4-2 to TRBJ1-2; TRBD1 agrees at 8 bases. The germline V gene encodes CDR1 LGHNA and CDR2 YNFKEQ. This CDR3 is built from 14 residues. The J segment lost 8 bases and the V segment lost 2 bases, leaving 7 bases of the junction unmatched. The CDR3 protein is CASSQKGTGGGYTF. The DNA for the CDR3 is TGTGCCAGCAGCCAAAAAGGGACAGGAGGAGGCTACACCTTC.

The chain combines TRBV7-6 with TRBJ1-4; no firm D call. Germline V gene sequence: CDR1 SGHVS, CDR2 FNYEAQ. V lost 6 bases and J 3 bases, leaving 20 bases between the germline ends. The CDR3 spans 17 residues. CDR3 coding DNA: TGTGCCAGCAGTCAACTCGAATTTTACGCGGCTAATGAAAAACTGTTTTTT. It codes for CASSQLEFYAANEKLFF.

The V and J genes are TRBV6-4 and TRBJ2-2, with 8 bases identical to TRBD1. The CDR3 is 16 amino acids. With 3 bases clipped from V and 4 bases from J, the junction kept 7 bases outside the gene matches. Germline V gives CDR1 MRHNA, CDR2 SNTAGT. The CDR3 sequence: CASSEGSGGGTGELFF. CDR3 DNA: TGTGCCAGCAGTGAAGGGTCAGGGGGCGGCACCGGGGAGCTGTTTTTT.

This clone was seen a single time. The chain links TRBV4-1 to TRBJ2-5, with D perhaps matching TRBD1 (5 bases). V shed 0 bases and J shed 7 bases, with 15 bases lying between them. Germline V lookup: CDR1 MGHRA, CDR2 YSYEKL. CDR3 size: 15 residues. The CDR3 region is CASSQDRLARGTQYF. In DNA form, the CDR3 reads TGCGCCAGCAGCCAAGATCGACTGGCAAGGGGGACCCAGTACTTC.

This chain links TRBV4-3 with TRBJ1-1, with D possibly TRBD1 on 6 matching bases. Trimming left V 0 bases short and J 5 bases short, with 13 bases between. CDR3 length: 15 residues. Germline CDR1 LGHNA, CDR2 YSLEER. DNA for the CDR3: TGCGCCAGCAGCCAAGATTCAACAGGGACAACTGAAGCTTTCTTT. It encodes CASSQDSTGTTEAFF.

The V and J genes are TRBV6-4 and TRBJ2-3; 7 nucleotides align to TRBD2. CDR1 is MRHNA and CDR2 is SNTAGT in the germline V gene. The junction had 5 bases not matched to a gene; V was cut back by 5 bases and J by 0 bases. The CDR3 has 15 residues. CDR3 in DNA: TGTGCCAGCAGTCCGGGTAGCGGGAGCACAGATACGCAGTATTTT. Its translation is CASSPGSGSTDTQYF.

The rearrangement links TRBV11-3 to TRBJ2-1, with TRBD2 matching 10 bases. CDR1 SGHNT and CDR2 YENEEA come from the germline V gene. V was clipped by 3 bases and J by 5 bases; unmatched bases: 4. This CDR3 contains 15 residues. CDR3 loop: CASSFLAGVNNEQFF. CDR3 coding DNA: TGTGCCAGCAGCTTCCTAGCGGGAGTGAACAATGAGCAGTTCTTC.

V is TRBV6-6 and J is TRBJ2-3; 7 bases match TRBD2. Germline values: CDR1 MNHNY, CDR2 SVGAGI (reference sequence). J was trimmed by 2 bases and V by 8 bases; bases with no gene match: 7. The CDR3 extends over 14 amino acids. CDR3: CASQGGPDTDTQYF. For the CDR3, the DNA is TGTGCCAGCCAGGGAGGGCCAGACACAGATACGCAGTATTTT.

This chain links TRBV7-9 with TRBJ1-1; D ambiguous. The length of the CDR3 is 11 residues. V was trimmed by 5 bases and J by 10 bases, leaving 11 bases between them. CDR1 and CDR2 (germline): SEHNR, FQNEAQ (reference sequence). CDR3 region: CASSPSILAFF. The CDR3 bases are TGTGCCAGCAGCCCGTCTATACTAGCTTTCTTT.

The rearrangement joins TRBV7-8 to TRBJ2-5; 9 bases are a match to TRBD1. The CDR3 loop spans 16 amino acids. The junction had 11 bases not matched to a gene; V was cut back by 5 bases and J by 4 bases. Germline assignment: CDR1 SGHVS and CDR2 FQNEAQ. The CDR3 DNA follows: TGTGCCAGCAGCCCCCAGGGACAGGGAGGTAGAGAGACCCAGTACTTC. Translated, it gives CASSPQGQGGRETQYF.

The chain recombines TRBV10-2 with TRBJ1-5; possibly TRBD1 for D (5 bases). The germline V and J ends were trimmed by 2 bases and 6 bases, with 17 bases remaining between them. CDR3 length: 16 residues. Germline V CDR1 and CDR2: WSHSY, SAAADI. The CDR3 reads CASSEDRGVGGQPQHF. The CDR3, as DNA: TGCGCCAGCAGTGAGGATCGGGGGGTTGGAGGTCAGCCCCAGCATTTT.

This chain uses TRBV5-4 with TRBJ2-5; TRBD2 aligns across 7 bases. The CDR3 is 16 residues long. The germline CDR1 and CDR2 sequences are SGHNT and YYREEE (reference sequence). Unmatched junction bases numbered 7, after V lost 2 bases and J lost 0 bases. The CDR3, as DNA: TGTGCCAGCAGCTTCGGGGGAGCGGGGCACCAAGAGACCCAGTACTTC. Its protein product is CASSFGGAGHQETQYF. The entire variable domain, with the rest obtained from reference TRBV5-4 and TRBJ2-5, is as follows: ETGVTQSPTHLIKTRGQQVTLRCSSQSGHNTVSWYQQALGQGPQFIFQYYREEENGRGNFPPRFSGLQFPNYSSELNVNALELDDSALYLCASSFGGAGHQETQYFGPGTRLLVL.

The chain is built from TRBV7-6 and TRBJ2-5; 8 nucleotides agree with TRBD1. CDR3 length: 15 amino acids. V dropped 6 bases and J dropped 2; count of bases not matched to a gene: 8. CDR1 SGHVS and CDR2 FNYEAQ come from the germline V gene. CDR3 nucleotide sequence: TGTGCCAGCAGTTTACCAGGGACAGGACAAGAGACCCAGTACTTC. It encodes CASSLPGTGQETQYF.

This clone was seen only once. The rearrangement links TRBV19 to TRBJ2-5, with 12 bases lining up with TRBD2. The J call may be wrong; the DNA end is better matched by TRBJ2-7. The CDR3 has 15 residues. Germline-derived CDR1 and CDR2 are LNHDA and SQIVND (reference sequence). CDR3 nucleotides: TGTGCCAGTAGTCTCCGACTAGCGGGGGCCTACGAGCAGTACTTC. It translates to CASSLRLAGAYEQYF.

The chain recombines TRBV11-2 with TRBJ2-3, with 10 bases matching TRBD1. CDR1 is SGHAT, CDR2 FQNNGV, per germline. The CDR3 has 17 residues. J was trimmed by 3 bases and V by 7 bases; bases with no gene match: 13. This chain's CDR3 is CASTRTSPGQGTDTQYF. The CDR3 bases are TGTGCCAGCACCCGAACCAGCCCGGGACAGGGGACAGATACGCAGTATTTT.

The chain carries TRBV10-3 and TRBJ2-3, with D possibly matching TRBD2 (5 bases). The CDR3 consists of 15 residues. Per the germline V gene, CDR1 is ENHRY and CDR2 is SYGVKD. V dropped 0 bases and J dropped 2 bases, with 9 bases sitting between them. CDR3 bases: TGTGCCATCAGTGAGTCGTCCCGGGACACAGATACGCAGTATTTT. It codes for CAISESSRDTDTQYF.

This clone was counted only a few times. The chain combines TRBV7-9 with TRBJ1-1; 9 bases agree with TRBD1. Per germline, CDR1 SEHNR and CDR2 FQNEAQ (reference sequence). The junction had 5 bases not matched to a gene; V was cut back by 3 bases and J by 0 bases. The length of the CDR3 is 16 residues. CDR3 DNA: TGTGCCAGCAGCTTGGGGACAGGGTCTTTGAACACTGAAGCTTTCTTT. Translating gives CASSLGTGSLNTEAFF.

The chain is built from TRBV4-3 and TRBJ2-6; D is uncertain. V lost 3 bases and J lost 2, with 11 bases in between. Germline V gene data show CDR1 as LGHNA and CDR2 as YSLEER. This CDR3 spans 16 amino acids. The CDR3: CASSQFSGAGANVLTF. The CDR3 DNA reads TGCGCCAGCAGCCAGTTCTCGGGTGCTGGGGCCAACGTCCTGACTTTC.